This passage covers 5 T cell receptor beta chains from one sample sequenced in a study of T cell responses to AZD1222 COVID-19 vaccine. Sequencing was performed with immunoSEQ multiplex PCR; in TCRdb, only in-frame clones are kept and a portion is missing. This table has around 130,000 clones, about 94% appearing once. Here the sequenced sample was peripheral blood, taken on day 0 of AZD1222 vaccination. The receptors here all came from an adult in good health.

The chain joins TRBV27 to TRBJ2-5; TRBD2 aligns across 14 bases. The V gene end was trimmed by 3 bases and the J gene end by 3 bases; junction bases not matched to a gene: 6. CDR3 size: 17 residues. Germline V gene data show CDR1 as MNHEY and CDR2 as SMNVEV (reference sequence). CDR3: CASSLIATSGREETQYF. The CDR3, as DNA: TGTGCCAGCAGTTTGATCGCGACTAGCGGGAGGGAAGAGACCCAGTACTTC.

About this clone itself: The same CDR3 is also encoded by other DNA sequences in this sample. The chain has TRBV30 and TRBJ2-2; the D gene is possibly TRBD1 (5 bases). In germline, CDR1 is GTSNPN, CDR2 SVGIG (reference sequence). The CDR3 extends over 17 amino acids. Trimming left V 1 base short and J 1 base short, with 16 bases between. The CDR3 region is CAWSGHQGRRNTGELFF. CDR3 in DNA: TGTGCCTGGAGTGGCCACCAGGGTAGACGGAACACCGGGGAGCTGTTTTTT.

CDR3: CASRPTAGMHGYTF. The CDR3 coding sequence is TGTGCCAGCAGGCCCACTGCAGGGATGCATGGCTACACCTTC. The chain recombines TRBV2 with TRBJ1-2; weak D call: TRBD1 (5 bases). The ends were cut back, 6 bases at V and 6 bases at J, with 17 bases in the middle. The CDR3 is 14 amino acids. Germline CDR1 and CDR2: SNHLY and FYNNEI. Combining the CDR3 with reference TRBV2 and TRBJ1-2 gives the whole variable domain EPEVTQTPSHQVTQMGQEVILRCVPISNHLYFYWYRQILGQKVEFLVSFYNNEISEKSEIFDDQFSVERPDGSNFTLKIRSTKLEDSAMYFCASRPTAGMHGYTFGSGTRLTVV.

The rearrangement joins TRBV7-3 to TRBJ2-5, with TRBD2 identical over 11 bases. CDR1 and CDR2 from the germline V gene are SGHTA and FQGTGA. J gave up 5 bases and V 5 bases, and 7 bases lay outside the gene matches. The CDR3 has 15 residues. The CDR3 region is CASSRTSGRSETQYF. The CDR3 coding sequence is TGTGCCAGCAGCCGTACTAGCGGGAGATCGGAGACCCAGTACTTC.

Only one count was recorded for this clone. The rearrangement joins TRBV19 to TRBJ2-7, with TRBD1 matching over 8 bases. The CDR3 spans 14 residues. J was trimmed by 5 bases and V by 5 bases; bases with no gene match: 8. Germline lookup yields CDR1 LNHDA and CDR2 SQIVND (reference sequence). The CDR3 DNA follows: TGTGCCAGTAGTCCGAGCAGGGGGCCAAACGAGCAGTACTTC. Translating gives CASSPSRGPNEQYF.